These T cell receptor beta chains were read from a single sample in a study of blood T cell repertoires in COVID-19. Profiling relied on immunoSEQ multiplex PCR, and the TCRdb table lists in-frame clones only, not all of them. The table has 40,000 to 45,000 clones, roughly three quarters seen once. Sequencing used peripheral blood. These receptor sequences come from a man at least 80 years old with acute or convalescent COVID-19. The CDR3 runs from the conserved cysteine through the conserved F or W. Each record gives: V gene, D gene, J gene, clone size, CDR3 DNA, CDR3 protein. A D gene is named only where the DNA matches it firmly. Size values are once, few and many counts, or a class for expanded clones, and some rows have none.

>TRBV7-9|TRBD1|TRBJ1-1|-
TGTGCCAGCAGCCCCGGGAGGGGGCAAAGGACTGAAGCTTTCTTT
CASSPGRGQRTEAFF
>TRBV28|TRBD1|TRBJ1-5|-
TGTGCCAGCAGTCATTCAGGGGGCAGGCAGCCCCAGCATTTT
CASSHSGGRQPQHF
>TRBV5-1|-|TRBJ2-5|-
TGCGCCAGCAGCTTGGGGACAGTATCTCAAGAGACCCAGTACTTC
CASSLGTVSQETQYF
>TRBV10-1|TRBD1|TRBJ2-1|-
TGCGCCAGCAGTGACCCCGGGACAGGGTGGAATGAGCAGTTCTTC
CASSDPGTGWNEQFF
>TRBV10-3|TRBD1|TRBJ2-1|-
TGTGCCATCACCCGACAGGGCTACAATGAGCAGTTCTTC
CAITRQGYNEQFF
>TRBV3-1/TRBV3-2|-|TRBJ1-2|-
TGTGCCAGCAGCCCACTCGGGGGGTCCTATGGCTACACCTTC
CASSPLGGSYGYTF
>TRBV29-1|-|TRBJ2-7|-
TGCAGCGTTGAATTATCTGACGGGTCGCACGAGCAGTACTTC
CSVELSDGSHEQYF
>TRBV7-2|-|TRBJ1-5|-
TGTGCCAGCAGCTGGACAGATCAGCCCCAGCATTTT
CASSWTDQPQHF
>TRBV5-6|TRBD1|TRBJ2-5|-
TGTGCCAGCAGCTCCCCGGGGACAGAAGGAGAGACCCAGTACTTC
CASSSPGTEGETQYF
>TRBV5-6|-|TRBJ2-7|-
TGTGCCAGCAGCTTGGGCCGGAGGGAGCAGTACTTC
CASSLGRREQYF
>TRBV11-2|TRBD1|TRBJ1-2|-
TGTGCCAGCAGCCGATACTCGACAGGGAACTATGGCTACACCTTC
CASSRYSTGNYGYTF
>TRBV30|TRBD1|TRBJ1-6|-
TGTGCCTGGAATAGACAGGGGGCCATTTATAATTCACCCCTCCACTTT
CAWNRQGAIYNSPLHF
>TRBV6-1|TRBD2|TRBJ2-1|once
TGTGCCAGCAGTGATCCCCTAGCGGGGGGGTACAATGAGCAGTTCTTC
CASSDPLAGGYNEQFF
>TRBV15|TRBD1|TRBJ2-7|few
TGTGCCACCAGCAGAACACGACAGGGATACGAGCAGTACTTC
CATSRTRQGYEQYF
>TRBV29-1|TRBD1|TRBJ1-1|-
TGCAGCGCAGGGACAGTCGGGAACACTGAAGCTTTCTTT
CSAGTVGNTEAFF
>TRBV28|TRBD2|TRBJ2-7|-
TGTGCCAGCAGTTTCACACTAGCGGGGCTCTCCTACGAGCAGTACTTC
CASSFTLAGLSYEQYF
>TRBV6-6|TRBD1|TRBJ1-4|-
TGTGCCAGCAGTACTGACAGGGGTAATGAAAAACTGTTTTTT
CASSTDRGNEKLFF
>TRBV27|-|TRBJ2-1|once
TGTGCCAGCAGTTTGGACTTGTTCTCCAATGAGCAGTTCTTC
CASSLDLFSNEQFF
>TRBV18|TRBD1|TRBJ2-1|-
TGTGCCAGCTCACCACTGAGGGCAGGGGGCATCAATGAGCAGTTCTTC
CASSPLRAGGINEQFF
>TRBV11-1|-|TRBJ2-7|-
TGTGCCAGCAGCGTGGAGGGCAGGCGGGAGCAGTACTTC
CASSVEGRREQYF
>TRBV6-5|TRBD2|TRBJ2-3|once
TGTGCCAGCAGTTCGACTAGCGACACAGATACGCAGTATTTT
CASSSTSDTDTQYF
>TRBV28|TRBD1|TRBJ1-5|-
TGTGCCAGCAGTATTGGACAGGGTGGGAGCAATCAGCCCCAGCATTTT
CASSIGQGGSNQPQHF
>TRBV10-3|TRBD1|TRBJ2-3|once
TGTGCCATCAGTGAGTCGGGATCGACAGGGGGGACAGATACGCAGTATTTT
CAISESGSTGGTDTQYF
>TRBV9|-|TRBJ1-1|-
TGTGCCAGCAGCGTAGAACAGTACACTGAAGCTTTCTTT
CASSVEQYTEAFF
>TRBV6-2/TRBV6-3|-|TRBJ2-3|-
TGTGCCAGCAGCGGGAGCGGCACAGATACGCAGTATTTT
CASSGSGTDTQYF
>TRBV6-2/TRBV6-3|TRBD1|TRBJ2-2|-
TGTGCCAGCAGTTACGAACCGGTAGGGGGCGTCTGGGGCACCGGGGAGCTGTTTTTT
CASSYEPVGGVWGTGELFF
>TRBV7-3|-|TRBJ1-1|-
TGTGCCAGCAGCTTATCCGGGAACACTGAAGCTTTCTTT
CASSLSGNTEAFF
>TRBV11-2|TRBD2|TRBJ2-3|-
TGTGCCAGCAGCTTAGATAGTTGGGCTAGCGGGAGCACAGATACGCAGTATTTT
CASSLDSWASGSTDTQYF
>TRBV28|TRBD1|TRBJ1-2|-
TGTGCCAGCAGCACAGGGGGCGAGGATGGCTACACCTTC
CASSTGGEDGYTF
>TRBV18|TRBD1|TRBJ1-5|-
TGTGCCAGCTCACTACTCCAGGGGGCTATCGGTCAGCCCCAGCATTTT
CASSLLQGAIGQPQHF